This T cell receptor beta chain was recorded in a study of identical twins. Points from the study as a whole: Abundant beta clonotypes from cord blood bore fewer insertions; memory repertoires lacked this pattern. Models underestimated TCR alpha sharing (out-of-frame) in monozygotic twins.

The CDR3 has 13 amino acids. Germline CDR1 SQVTM, CDR2 ANQGSEA. This clonotype was counted at least ten times. The target antigen is unknown. Template switching created a universal primer site, and the cDNA included unique molecular identifiers. TCRdb re-called the 5' RACE reads through MiXCR, storing one row per CDR3 protein. The repertoire has fewer than 800,000 distinct CDR3 sequences, about 7% of them found once; the top ten carry 1.6%. The sample also formed part of further work on yellow fever vaccine responses in identical twins. Turning to that study: Twins reportedly mounted vaccine T cell responses that seemed partly convergent, partly personalized.

The TCR comes from a woman under 30 in good health. V and J are TRBV29-1 and TRBJ2-2, with D perhaps matching TRBD2 (6 bases). Sequencing was performed on PBMCs. The CDR3 bases are TGCACCGTACGGGGGACGAACACCGGGGAGCTGTTTTTT. Translated: CTVRGTNTGELFF.